This T cell receptor (beta chain) was documented in a study of T cell changes during pregnancy in multiple sclerosis. Only in-frame clones appear in the TCRdb table, and some are missing; sequencing was by immunoSEQ multiplex PCR. Of some 38,000 clones in the sample, roughly 90% were seen once. V was trimmed by 2 bases and J by 0 bases, leaving 7 bases between them. Germline-derived CDR1 and CDR2 are MNHNY and SVGAGI (reference sequence). The length of the CDR3 is 15 residues. The starting material was CD4+ T cells from peripheral blood mononuclear cells, obtained in the second trimester of pregnancy. This chain links TRBV6-6 with TRBJ2-2; tentative D call: TRBD2 (5 bases). The TCR originated in a female donor with multiple sclerosis, enrolled in a pregnancy study. The CDR3: CASSYEGTNTGELFF. The CDR3 DNA follows: TGTGCCAGCAGTTACGAGGGCACGAACACCGGGGAGCTGTTTTTT.